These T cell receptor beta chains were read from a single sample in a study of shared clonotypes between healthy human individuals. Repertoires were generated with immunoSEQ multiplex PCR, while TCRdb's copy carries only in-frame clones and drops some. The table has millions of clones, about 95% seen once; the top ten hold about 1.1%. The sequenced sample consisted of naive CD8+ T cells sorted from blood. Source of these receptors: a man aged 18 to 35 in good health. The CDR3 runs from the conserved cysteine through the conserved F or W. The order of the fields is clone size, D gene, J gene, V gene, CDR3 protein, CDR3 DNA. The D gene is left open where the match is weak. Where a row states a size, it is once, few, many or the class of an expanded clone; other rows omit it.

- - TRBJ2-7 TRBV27 CASSLSSSTYEQYF TGTGCCAGCAGTTTATCCTCCTCTACCTACGAGCAGTACTTC
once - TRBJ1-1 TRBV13 CASSSRGTGMNTEAFF TGTGCCAGCAGTTCCCGGGGCACCGGCATGAACACTGAAGCTTTCTTT
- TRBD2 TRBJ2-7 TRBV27 CASSLSGGLYEQYF TGTGCCAGCAGCCTTAGCGGGGGGCTATACGAGCAGTACTTC
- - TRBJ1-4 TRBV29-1 CSVEGEGGPEKLFF TGCAGCGTTGAAGGAGAGGGAGGTCCGGAAAAACTGTTTTTT
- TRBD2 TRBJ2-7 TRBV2 CASRRASGSPYEQYF TGTGCCAGCAGAAGGGCTAGCGGGAGCCCCTACGAGCAGTACTTC
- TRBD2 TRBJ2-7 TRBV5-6 CASSYWTSGSSYEQYF TGTGCCAGCAGCTATTGGACTAGCGGGAGCTCCTACGAGCAGTACTTC
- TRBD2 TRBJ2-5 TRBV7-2 CASSLRGVGLAGTKETQYF TGTGCCAGCAGCCTCAGAGGGGTCGGACTAGCGGGAACAAAAGAGACCCAGTACTTC
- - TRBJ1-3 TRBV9 CASSVDFSSGNTIYF TGTGCCAGCAGCGTAGATTTTAGCTCTGGAAACACCATATATTTT
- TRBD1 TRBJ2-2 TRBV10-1 CASSAGTGNTGELFF TGCGCCAGCAGTGCGGGGACAGGGAACACCGGGGAGCTGTTTTTT
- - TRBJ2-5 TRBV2 CASSDEGTETQYF TGTGCCAGCAGTGATGAGGGAACAGAGACCCAGTACTTC
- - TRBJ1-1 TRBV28 CASSQIDPNTEAFF TGTGCCAGCAGTCAGATCGACCCGAACACTGAAGCTTTCTTT
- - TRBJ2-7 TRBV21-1 CASSEGVRDLPYEQYF TGTGCCAGCAGCGAGGGGGTCCGGGACCTCCCCTACGAGCAGTACTTC
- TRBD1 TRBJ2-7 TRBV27 CASRGAGGLNEQYF TGTGCCAGCAGAGGGGCAGGGGGCTTAAACGAGCAGTACTTC
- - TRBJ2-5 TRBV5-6 CASSLAPGEETQYF TGTGCCAGCAGCTTGGCCCCCGGGGAAGAGACCCAGTACTTC
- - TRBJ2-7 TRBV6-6 CASSFSSYEQYF TGTGCCAGCAGCTTCTCCAGCTACGAGCAGTACTTC
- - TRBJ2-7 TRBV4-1 CASSQAGTRRFYEQYF TGCGCCAGCAGCCAAGCGGGGACCAGAAGGTTCTACGAGCAGTACTTC
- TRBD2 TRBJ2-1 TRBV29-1 CSVEELARGGHNEQFF TGCAGCGTTGAAGAGCTCGCTCGGGGAGGGCACAATGAGCAGTTCTTC
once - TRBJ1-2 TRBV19 CASSLLLVYGYTF TGTGCCAGTAGTCTTCTATTGGTCTATGGCTACACCTTC
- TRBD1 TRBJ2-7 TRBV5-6 CASSLAGHRGSEQYF TGTGCCAGCAGCTTGGCCGGGCACAGGGGGTCCGAGCAGTACTTC
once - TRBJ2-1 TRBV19 CASSIDRTMGNEQFF TGTGCCAGTAGTATTGACAGGACCATGGGCAATGAGCAGTTCTTC
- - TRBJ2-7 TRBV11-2 CASSLGLNPYEQYF TGTGCCAGCAGCTTGGGACTCAACCCCTACGAGCAGTACTTC
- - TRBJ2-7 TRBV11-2 CASSSTSVGLSWYEQYF TGTGCCAGCAGCTCCACCTCCGTGGGACTCAGTTGGTACGAGCAGTACTTC
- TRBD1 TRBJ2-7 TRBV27 CASSFAGQGFYEQYF TGTGCCAGCAGTTTCGCGGGACAGGGTTTCTACGAGCAGTACTTC
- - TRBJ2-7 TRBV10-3 CATGGSYEQYF TGTGCCACCGGGGGTTCCTACGAGCAGTACTTC
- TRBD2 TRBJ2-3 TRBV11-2 CASSPSAGGTDTQYF TGTGCCAGCAGCCCCTCAGCGGGAGGAACAGATACGCAGTATTTT